Below are 9 T cell receptor beta chains sequenced from a single sample in a study of cytomegalovirus exposure and HLA in healthy donors. The PCR employed 60 Vbeta primers together with 13 Jbeta primers. The table came from immunoSEQ multiplex PCR; TCRdb's copy has only in-frame clones and leaves some out. The table lists around 150,000 clones, around two thirds of them singletons. What was sequenced was PBMCs. These TCRs come from a male donor in good health and CMV-seronegative.

The sample holds a few counts of this clone. The chain couples TRBV6-5 to TRBJ1-2, with 7 bases identical to TRBD1. J lost 4 bases, V lost 0 bases, and 8 bases had no gene match. The CDR3 is made up of 16 amino acids. The germline CDR1 and CDR2 sequences are MNHEY and SVGAGI. The DNA of the CDR3 is TGTGCCAGCAGTTACTCGACCGGGACAGTGACCTATGGCTACACCTTC. Protein sequence: CASSYSTGTVTYGYTF.

This clone turned up a few times. The CDR3 here is CASSPRVQETQYF. The CDR3 nucleotides are TGTGCCAGCTCCCCCAGGGTCCAAGAGACCCAGTACTTC. This rearrangement joins TRBV18 to TRBJ2-5; D is possibly TRBD1 (5 bases). The CDR3 loop spans 13 amino acids. Germline V gene sequence: CDR1 KGHSH, CDR2 LQKENI. The V end lost 6 bases, the J end lost 1 base, and 9 bases lay between the germline ends.

The gene calls are TRBV4-1 and TRBJ2-7; TRBD1 matches 7 bases. Trimming took 2 bases from V and 0 from J; bases not matched to a gene: 4. Germline lookup yields CDR1 MGHRA and CDR2 YSYEKL. The CDR3 contains 15 residues. The CDR3 loop is CASSQNRDSSYEQYF. CDR3 in DNA: TGCGCCAGCAGCCAAAACCGGGACAGCTCCTACGAGCAGTACTTC.

A remark on this clone: One end of the junction fails to match germline, which may point to a read error. J is TRBJ1-2 and V is TRBV30; D is possibly TRBD1 (5 bases). Germline values: CDR1 GTSNPN, CDR2 SVGIG (reference sequence). There are 15 residues in the CDR3. The CDR3: CAWRGVGGLNYGYPF. CDR3 in DNA: TGTGCCTGGAGGGGGGTGGGGGGACTAAACTATGGCTACCCCTTC. Variable domain in full (rest from reference TRBV30 and TRBJ1-2): SQTIHQWPATLVQPVGSPLSLECTVEGTSNPNLYWYRQAAGRGLQLLFYSVGIGQISSEVPQNLSASRPQDRQFILSSKKLLLSDSGFYLCAWRGVGGLNYGYPFGSGTRLTVV.

The chain is built from TRBV19 and TRBJ1-2; D possibly corresponds to TRBD1 (6 bases). The CDR3 length is 13 residues. CDR1 and CDR2 (germline): LNHDA, SQIVND (reference sequence). Trimming removed 6 bases at V and 0 bases at J, with 8 bases between. In nucleotides, the CDR3 is TGTGCCAGTAGGGACAGAGCTAACTATGGCTACACCTTC. This translates into CASRDRANYGYTF.

The chain uses TRBV7-3 and TRBJ1-3; maybe TRBD1 (5 bases). The length of the CDR3 is 14 residues. The V gene lost 2 bases and the J gene lost 3 bases, with 8 bases spanning the gap. From germline, CDR1 is SGHTA and CDR2 FQGTGA. CDR3 residues: CASSLEGVGNTIYF. CDR3 coding DNA: TGTGCCAGCAGCTTAGAAGGGGTTGGAAACACCATATATTTT.

The chain recombines TRBV7-8 with TRBJ2-2; a weak D match, TRBD1 (5 bases). In germline, CDR1 is SGHVS, CDR2 FQNEAQ. V lost 5 bases and J lost 1, with 8 bases in between. There are 14 residues in the CDR3. For the CDR3, the DNA is TGTGCCAGCAGCCTCACAGGGAACACCGGGGAGCTGTTTTTT. This gives the protein CASSLTGNTGELFF.

Comment on this clone: The same CDR3 arises from other DNA sequences in this sample as well. V is TRBV27 and J is TRBJ2-7, with D hard to call. Trimming pared 0 bases from V and 3 bases from J, leaving 6 bases between. From germline, CDR1 is MNHEY and CDR2 SMNVEV (reference sequence). This CDR3 is 13 amino acids long. CDR3 region: CASSLSRGYEQYF. In nucleotides, the CDR3 is TGTGCCAGCAGTTTATCGCGTGGCTACGAGCAGTACTTC.

V usage is TRBV18 and J usage is TRBJ1-6; D uncertain. The CDR3 runs to 16 residues. The V gene's germline CDR1 is KGHSH and CDR2 LQKENI. The V end was cut by 6 bases, the J end by 7 bases, with 19 bases between. The CDR3 here is CASSRTWTNPNSPLHF. The DNA for the CDR3 is TGTGCCAGCTCCCGGACTTGGACCAACCCAAATTCACCCCTCCACTTT.